This T cell receptor (beta chain) was documented in a study of T cell responses to AZD1222 COVID-19 vaccine. Here immunoSEQ multiplex PCR was the method, and the copy in TCRdb shows in-frame clones only, minus some. The sample has roughly 140,000 clones; about 90% are singletons. The CDR3 sequence is 14 residues long. The ends were cut back, 1 base at V and 1 base at J, with 7 bases in the middle. Looked up from germline, CDR1 is LGHDT and CDR2 is YNNKEL (reference sequence). This sequence originates from an adult in good health. The gene calls are TRBV3-1 (or the pseudogene TRBV3-2) and TRBJ1-1; D is uncertain. Sequenced here: peripheral blood, sampled on day 0 of MenACWY control vaccination. The CDR3 DNA follows: TGTGCCAGCAGCCAAGGGGTCCAGAACACTGAAGCTTTCTTT. It yields the protein CASSQGVQNTEAFF.